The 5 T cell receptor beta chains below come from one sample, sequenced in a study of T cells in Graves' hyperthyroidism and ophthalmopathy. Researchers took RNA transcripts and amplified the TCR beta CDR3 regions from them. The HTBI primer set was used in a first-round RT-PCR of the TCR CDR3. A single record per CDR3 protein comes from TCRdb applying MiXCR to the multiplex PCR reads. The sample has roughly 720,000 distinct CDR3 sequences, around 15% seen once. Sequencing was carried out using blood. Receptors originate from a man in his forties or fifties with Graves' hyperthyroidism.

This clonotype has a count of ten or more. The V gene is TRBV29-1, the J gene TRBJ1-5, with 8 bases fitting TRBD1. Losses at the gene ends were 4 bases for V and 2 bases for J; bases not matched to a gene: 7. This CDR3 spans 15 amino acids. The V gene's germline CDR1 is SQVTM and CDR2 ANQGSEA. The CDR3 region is CSVGGRGQGNQPQHF. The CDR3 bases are TGCAGCGTTGGCGGAAGGGGACAGGGCAATCAGCCCCAGCATTTT.

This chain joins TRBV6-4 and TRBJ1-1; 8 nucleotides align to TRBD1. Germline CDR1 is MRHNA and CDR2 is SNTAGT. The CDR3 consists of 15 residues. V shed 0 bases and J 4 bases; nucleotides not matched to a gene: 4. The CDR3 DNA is TGTGCCAGCAGTGACTCTTCAGGGGGCCGCACTGAAGCTTTCTTT. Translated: CASSDSSGGRTEAFF.

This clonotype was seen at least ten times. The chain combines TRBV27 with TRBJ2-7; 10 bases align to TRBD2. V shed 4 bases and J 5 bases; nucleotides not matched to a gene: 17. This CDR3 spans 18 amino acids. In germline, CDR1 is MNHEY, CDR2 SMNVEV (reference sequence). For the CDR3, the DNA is TGTGCCAGCAGTTCGATCCTGGGGCTAGCGGGAGTTCCAGACGAGCAGTACTTC. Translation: CASSSILGLAGVPDEQYF.

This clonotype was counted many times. The CDR3 DNA sequence: TGTGCCAGCAGCGCGACTCAGGGGGAGTTTGAGCAGTTCTTC. This sequence encodes CASSATQGEFEQFF. This chain joins TRBV12-3 or TRBV12-4 and TRBJ2-1; 7 nucleotides line up with TRBD1. This CDR3 comprises 14 residues. Unmatched junction bases numbered 11, after V lost 6 bases and J lost 9 bases.

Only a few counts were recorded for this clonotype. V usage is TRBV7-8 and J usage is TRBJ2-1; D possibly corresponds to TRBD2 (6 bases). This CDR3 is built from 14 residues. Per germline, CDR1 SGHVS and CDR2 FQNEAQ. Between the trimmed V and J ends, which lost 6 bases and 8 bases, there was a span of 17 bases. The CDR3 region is CASRRLGGTHEQFF. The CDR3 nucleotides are TGTGCCAGCAGACGTTTGGGAGGAACACATGAGCAGTTCTTC.